These 23 T cell receptor beta chains were sequenced from one sample in a study of tumor and adjacent non-tumor tissue in lung cancer. TCRbeta libraries were built with three rounds of nested PCR, modified from ARM-PCR. TCRdb reanalysed the multiplex PCR reads using MiXCR and keeps one entry per CDR3 protein. The sample comprises approximately 110,000 distinct CDR3 sequences, about 75% of which are singletons, and about 40% rests with the top ten. RNA was extracted from bulk tissue without any cell sorting. Material for sequencing was lung tumor tissue. All receptors come from an older woman with non-small cell lung cancer.

In regard to this clonotype: This could be a read error, since a much larger clone is one nucleotide away. The V and J genes are TRBV4-3 and TRBJ1-2; no clear D. Germline CDR1 and CDR2: LGHNA and YSLEER. The CDR3 loop spans 15 amino acids. The V end lost 0 bases, the J end lost 1 base, and 9 bases lay between the germline ends. The CDR3 protein is CASSQDVVSNYGYTF. The CDR3 bases are TGCGCCAGCAGCCAAGACGTAGTTAGTAACTATGGCTACACCTTC.

This clonotype showed up just a few times. The chain has TRBV11-3 and TRBJ1-4; D ambiguous. CDR3 length equals 15 residues. Germline-derived CDR1 and CDR2 are SGHNT and YENEEA. V lost 1 base and J lost 4, with 10 bases in between. The CDR3 loop reads CASSLGGPVNEKLFF. Here the CDR3 DNA reads TGTGCCAGCAGCTTAGGAGGTCCGGTTAATGAAAAACTGTTTTTT.

A remark on this clonotype: The CDR3 carries no conserved terminal phenylalanine or tryptophan, so it likely arises from a read error. The chain joins TRBV5-1 to TRBJ2-2, with TRBD1 matching over 10 bases. CDR3 length equals 15 residues. The germline V gene has CDR1 SGHRS and CDR2 YFSETQ. Losses at the gene ends were 4 bases for V and 0 bases for J; bases not matched to a gene: 0. The CDR3 nucleotides read TGCGCCAGCAGCGGACAGGGGGCGAACACCGGGGAGCTGTTTCTT. Its translation is CASSGQGANTGELFL.

This chain uses TRBV28 with TRBJ1-1; 11 bases match TRBD1. CDR3 length: 16 amino acids. Per the germline V gene, CDR1 is MDHEN and CDR2 is SYDVKM. The V segment lost 6 bases and the J segment 3 bases; nucleotides outside the gene matches: 9. The CDR3 spells CASRVGQGARDTEAFF. The CDR3 coding sequence is TGTGCCAGCAGAGTAGGACAGGGGGCGCGGGACACTGAAGCTTTCTTT.

This chain connects TRBV7-3 to TRBJ2-1; 8 bases align to TRBD2. V gave up 5 bases and J gave up 7 bases; unmatched junction bases: 7. This CDR3 is 14 amino acids long. Per germline, CDR1 SGHTA and CDR2 FQGTGA. CDR3 in amino acids: CASSPRGGRNEQFF. CDR3 in DNA: TGTGCCAGCAGCCCACGGGGGGGGAGGAATGAGCAGTTCTTC. Using reference TRBV7-3 and TRBJ2-1 for the parts outside the CDR3, the full variable domain is GAGVSQTPSNKVTEKGKYVELRCDPISGHTALYWYRQSLGQGPEFLIYFQGTGAADDSGLPNDRFFAVRPEGSVSTLKIQRTERGDSAVYLCASSPRGGRNEQFFGPGTRLTVL.

Remarks on this clonotype: Relative to the germline gene, one junction end is altered; a read error may explain this. The V call is TRBV14, the J call TRBJ1-3, with 9 bases identical to TRBD1. The germline V gene encodes CDR1 SGHDN and CDR2 FVKESK. The CDR3 extends over 17 amino acids. DNA for the CDR3: TGTGCCAGCAGCGCATTGGAAAACAGGGGGCCTGGAAACACCACATATTTT. Translated: CASSALENRGPGNTTYF.

As for this clonotype: It may be a read error: a sequence one base away is much more abundant. CDR3: CSARFGSDEKLFF. The CDR3 nucleotides are TGCAGTGCTAGGTTTGGGTCCGACGAAAAACTGTTTTTT. The chain couples TRBV20-1 to TRBJ1-4; D uncertain. Trimming took off 3 bases at V and 8 bases at J, with 13 bases between the two ends. The CDR3 totals 13 residues. Per the germline V gene, CDR1 is DFQATT and CDR2 is SNEGSKA (reference sequence).

This chain joins TRBV20-1 and TRBJ2-1; maybe TRBD2 (5 bases). Trimming left V 2 bases short and J 16 bases short, with 30 bases between. The germline CDR1 and CDR2 sequences are DFQATT and SNEGSKA (reference sequence). The CDR3 is 16 amino acids. The chain's CDR3 is CSARHGVHYSYNGHFF. CDR3 nucleotides: TGCAGTGCTAGACACGGGGTTCACTACTCCTACAATGGGCACTTCTTC.

Comment on this clonotype: Since the CDR3 does not end with the conserved phenylalanine or tryptophan, this likely comes from a read error. The chain couples TRBV11-2 to TRBJ2-7; a possible D gene is TRBD1 (6 bases). V lost 11 bases, J lost 6 bases, and 23 bases lay in between. The V gene's germline CDR1 is SGHAT and CDR2 FQNNGV. This CDR3 is 14 amino acids long. This chain's CDR3 is CAASLSTGKGEQYL. The CDR3 DNA reads TGTGCCGCCAGCTTAAGTACAGGGAAGGGCGAGCAGTACTTA.

Comment on this clonotype: At one end the junction does not follow the germline gene, possibly because of a read error. The chain recombines TRBV12-3 or TRBV12-4 with TRBJ2-3; either TRBD1 or TRBD2 may fit D (5 bases each). The CDR3 is 16 residues long. The CDR3 loop is CASSSTGIEATDTQYF. CDR3 sequence (DNA): TGTGCCAGCAGTTCAACCGGGATAGAGGCGACAGATACTCAGTATTTT.

This clonotype showed up many times. The chain links TRBV20-1 to TRBJ1-2; no reliable D call. Germline CDR1 is DFQATT and CDR2 is SNEGSKA (reference sequence). Trimming shortened V by 0 bases and J by 2 bases, and 7 bases separated the two germline ends. The CDR3 sequence is 13 residues long. CDR3 region: CSARDRINYGYTF. CDR3 sequence (DNA): TGCAGTGCTAGAGACCGCATAAACTATGGCTACACCTTC.

This clonotype was seen only a few times. The chain combines TRBV5-6 with TRBJ2-5, with D perhaps TRBD2 (6 bases). Trimming cost V 5 bases and J 5 bases, with 19 bases left between them. CDR3 size: 15 residues. The V gene's germline CDR1 is SGHDT and CDR2 YYEEEE. The CDR3 nucleotides read TGTGCCAGCAGTTTGCGCTCGTTTGGGGGGGAGACCCAGTACTTC. Encoded protein: CASSLRSFGGETQYF.

On this clonotype itself: At one end, the junction sequence differs from germline, possibly due to a read error. The J gene is TRBJ1-1, the V gene TRBV11-1; D unresolved. The CDR3 extends over 16 amino acids. Germline CDR1 reads SGHAT; CDR2 reads FQDESV (reference sequence). CDR3 sequence: CANSLVGAIPNTEAFF. CDR3 sequence (DNA): TGTGCCAACAGCTTAGTGGGCGCTATCCCAAACACTGAAGCTTTCTTT.

A word on this clonotype: Mismatch with germline at one junction end may stem from a read error. The rearrangement uses TRBV11-2 and TRBJ2-7; D is unclear. The CDR3 is 16 amino acids. Germline V gene sequence: CDR1 SGHAT, CDR2 FQNNGV. CDR3 sequence reads: CASSSTESVGSYKQYF. CDR3 bases: TGTGCTAGCAGCTCCACCGAAAGTGTAGGCTCCTACAAGCAGTACTTC.

A remark on this clonotype: A read error may account for a junction end that differs from germline. The chain has TRBV4-1 and TRBJ2-2; D may match TRBD1 or TRBD2 (5 bases each). From germline, CDR1 is MGHRA and CDR2 YSYEKL. The length of the CDR3 is 15 residues. This chain's CDR3 is CASSPMGERVHIRYF. In DNA, the CDR3 is TGCGCCAGCAGTCCTATGGGGGAGAGGGTCCACATCCGGTATTTT.

This clonotype was observed a single time. Germline is not matched at one junction end, which may reflect a read error. This rearrangement joins TRBV11-3 to TRBJ2-3; no clear D. This CDR3 is built from 14 residues. Per the germline V gene, CDR1 is SGHNT and CDR2 is YENEEA. In DNA, the CDR3 is TGTACCAGCAGCTTCTTGAGTCTCTCAGATACGCAGTATTTT. The encoded protein is CTSSFLSLSDTQYF.

To note about this clonotype: A read error may explain this, as a much larger clone is one base away. The chain has TRBV5-1 and TRBJ1-4; D unclear. CDR1 and CDR2 from the germline V gene are SGHRS and YFSETQ. The CDR3 runs to 16 residues. Trimming removed 1 base at V and 7 bases at J, with 17 bases between. DNA for the CDR3: TGCGCCAGCAGCTTGATTTCAGTGGGCGCGGGTGAAAAACTGTTTTTT. This gives the protein CASSLISVGAGEKLFF.

The chain is built from TRBV4-3 and TRBJ2-2, with D maybe TRBD2 (6 bases). V was pared by 4 bases and J by 10 bases, with 22 bases between. This CDR3 spans 16 amino acids. The V gene's germline CDR1 is LGHNA and CDR2 YSLEER. CDR3 sequence reads: CASSPLGGSDTLELFF. CDR3 sequence (DNA): TGCGCCAGCAGCCCCCTGGGGGGATCGGACACCTTGGAGCTGTTTTTT.

On this clonotype itself: A read error may be the cause here, since a much bigger clone is one base away. V gene TRBV7-8 combines with J gene TRBJ2-7, with D uncertain. CDR3 length: 14 residues. The germline V gene encodes CDR1 SGHVS and CDR2 FQNEAQ. Trimming removed 4 bases from V and 7 bases from J, with 17 bases in between. The CDR3 sequence: CASSSTSASMEQYF. In DNA form, the CDR3 reads TGTGCCAGCAGCTCCACGTCAGCTTCCATGGAGCAGTACTTC.

This clonotype was found once. This likely comes from a read error, as the CDR3 has no conserved phenylalanine or tryptophan at its end. The CDR3 loop is CSARASLAGGADTQYI. Here the CDR3 DNA reads TGCAGTGCTAGGGCCAGCCTAGCGGGAGGGGCAGATACGCAGTATATC. The V call is TRBV20-1, the J call TRBJ2-3; TRBD2 matches 12 bases. V was pared by 3 bases and J by 4 bases, with 8 bases of the junction left unmatched. The CDR3 runs to 16 residues. Looked up from germline, CDR1 is DFQATT and CDR2 is SNEGSKA (reference sequence).

Details on this clonotype: Its ends do not fully match the called genes, so a read error is possible. The CDR3 protein is CARSLEPGPNTEAIF. CDR3 coding DNA: TGTGCCAGGAGCTTAGAGCCAGGACCCAACACTGAAGCTATCTTT. The V and J genes are TRBV11-2 and TRBJ1-1; D gene uncertain. The CDR3 is 15 residues long. Germline values: CDR1 SGHAT, CDR2 FQNNGV.

With regard to this clonotype: Being one base from a much bigger clone, this may be a read error. The chain combines TRBV11-2 with TRBJ1-3; a possible D gene is TRBD1 (5 bases). V lost 0 bases to trimming and J lost 0 bases, with 9 bases between them. The germline V gene has CDR1 SGHAT and CDR2 FQNNGV. This CDR3 has 16 amino acids. The CDR3 sequence: CASSLERGPSGNTIYF. DNA for the CDR3: TGTGCCAGCAGCTTAGAGAGGGGTCCCTCTGGAAACACCATATATTTT.

Details on this clonotype: At one of its ends the junction is not consistent with the germline gene, which may arise from a read error. V usage is TRBV11-2 and J usage is TRBJ1-2; D not resolved. The CDR3 covers 12 residues. Germline V gene lookup returns CDR1 SGHAT and CDR2 FQNNGV. In DNA, the CDR3 is TGTGCGAGCAGCCCTTGCGGAGGGGGCTACACCTTC. It encodes CASSPCGGGYTF.